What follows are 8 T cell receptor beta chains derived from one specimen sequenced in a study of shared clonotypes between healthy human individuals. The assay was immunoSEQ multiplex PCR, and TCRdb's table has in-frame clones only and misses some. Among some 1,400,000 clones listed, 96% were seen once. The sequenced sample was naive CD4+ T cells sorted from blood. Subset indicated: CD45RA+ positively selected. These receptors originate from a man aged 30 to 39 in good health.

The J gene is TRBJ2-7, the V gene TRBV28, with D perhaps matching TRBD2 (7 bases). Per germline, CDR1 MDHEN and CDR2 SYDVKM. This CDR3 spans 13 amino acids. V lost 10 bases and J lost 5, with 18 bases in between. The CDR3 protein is CAIGGEARNEQYF. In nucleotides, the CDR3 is TGTGCCATAGGGGGGGAGGCGAGGAACGAGCAGTACTTC.

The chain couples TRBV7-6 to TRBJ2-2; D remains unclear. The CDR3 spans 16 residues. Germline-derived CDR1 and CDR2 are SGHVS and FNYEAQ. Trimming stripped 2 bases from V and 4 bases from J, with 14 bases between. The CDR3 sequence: CASSLKWSEITGELFF. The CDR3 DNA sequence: TGTGCCAGCAGCTTAAAGTGGTCAGAGATCACCGGGGAGCTGTTTTTT.

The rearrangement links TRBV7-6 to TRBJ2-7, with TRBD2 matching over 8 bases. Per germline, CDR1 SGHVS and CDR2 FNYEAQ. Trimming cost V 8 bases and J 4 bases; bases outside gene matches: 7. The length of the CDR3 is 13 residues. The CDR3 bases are TGTGCCAGCGGTGCGGGGGGACAATACGAGCAGTACTTC. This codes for CASGAGGQYEQYF.

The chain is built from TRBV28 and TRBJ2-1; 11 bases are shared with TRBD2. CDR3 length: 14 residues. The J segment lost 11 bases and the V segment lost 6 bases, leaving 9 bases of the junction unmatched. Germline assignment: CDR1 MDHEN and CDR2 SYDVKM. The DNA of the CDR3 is TGTGCCAGCAGCGAGACTAGCGGGGAGAGGAAGCAGTTCTTC. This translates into CASSETSGERKQFF.

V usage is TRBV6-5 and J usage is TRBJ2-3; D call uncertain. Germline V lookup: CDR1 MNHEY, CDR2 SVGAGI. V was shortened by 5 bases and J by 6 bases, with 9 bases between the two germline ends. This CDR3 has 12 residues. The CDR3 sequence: CASSHLGDTQYF. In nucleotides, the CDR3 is TGTGCCAGCAGTCATCTCGGGGATACGCAGTATTTT.

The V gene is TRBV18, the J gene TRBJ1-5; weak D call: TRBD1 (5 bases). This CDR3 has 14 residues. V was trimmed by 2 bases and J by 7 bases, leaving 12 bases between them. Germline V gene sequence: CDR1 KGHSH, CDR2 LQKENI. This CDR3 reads CASSPDGTGQPQHF. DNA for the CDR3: TGTGCCAGCTCACCAGATGGGACGGGGCAGCCCCAGCATTTT.

The CDR3 DNA is TGTGCCAGCAGCCACCGGACAGGGGCAGGAAACACCATATATTTT. Its protein is CASSHRTGAGNTIYF. The chain recombines TRBV6-6 with TRBJ1-3; 9 nucleotides line up with TRBD1. The CDR3 loop spans 15 amino acids. Per the germline V gene, CDR1 is MNHNY and CDR2 is SVGAGI (reference sequence). After removal of 6 bases from V and 4 bases from J, the junction contained 7 bases not matched to a gene.

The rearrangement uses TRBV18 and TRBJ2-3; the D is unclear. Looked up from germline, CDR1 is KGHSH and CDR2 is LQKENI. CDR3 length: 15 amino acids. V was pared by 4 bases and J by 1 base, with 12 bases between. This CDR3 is CASSQGYPGTDTQYF. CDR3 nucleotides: TGTGCCAGCTCACAAGGTTATCCCGGCACAGATACGCAGTATTTT.